This T cell receptor (beta chain) was obtained from a study of blood T cell repertoires in COVID-19. Study at large: Researchers got acute and convalescent COVID-19 samples from the United States, Italy and Spain.

This clone was counted a single time. In the original processing: The assay estimated nucleated cells by amplifying reference gene primers. TCRdb's table, derived via immunoSEQ multiplex PCR, lists solely in-frame clones and lacks some. The V and J calls and clone size come from that table; D and trimming were worked out from the DNA. The data show under 130,000 clones, 65% to 80% seen once. What was sequenced was peripheral blood. The source of this sequence is a man between 70 and 80 years old with active or convalescent COVID-19.

CDR3 loop: CASSNQGEADGELFF. The CDR3 DNA follows: TGTGCCAGCAGTAACCAGGGTGAGGCCGACGGGGAGCTGTTTTTT. The chain combines TRBV7-3 with TRBJ2-2, with D possibly TRBD1 on 5 matching bases. The CDR3 runs to 15 residues. Germline assignment: CDR1 SGHTA and CDR2 FQGTGA. V was pared by 6 bases and J by 7 bases, with 18 bases between. Filled out from reference TRBV7-3 and TRBJ2-2, the complete variable domain reads GAGVSQTPSNKVTEKGKYVELRCDPISGHTALYWYRQSLGQGPEFLIYFQGTGAADDSGLPNDRFFAVRPEGSVSTLKIQRTERGDSAVYLCASSNQGEADGELFFGEGSRLTVL.